This is a list of T cell receptor beta chains from one sample in a study of shared clonotypes between healthy human individuals. Libraries were prepared by immunoSEQ multiplex PCR; TCRdb keeps only in-frame clonotypes and omits some of them. This sample has 400,000 to 550,000 clones, with 65% to 80% found just once. The material sequenced was PBMCs. The receptor source for this set is a woman aged 40-49 years in good health. Some clones in this sample may be carry-over from other donors' samples. CDR3s include the opening cysteine and the closing phenylalanine or tryptophan. A D gene is named only where the DNA matches it firmly. Only part of the rows carry a size: once, few, many, or a class if the clone is expanded.

abundance | d_gene | j_gene | v_gene | CDR3nt | CDR3aa
- | - | TRBJ2-1 | TRBV6-5 | TGTGCCAGCAGTTATTCCGAAGGCGTCGGTGAGCAGTTCTTC | CASSYSEGVGEQFF
few | TRBD1 | TRBJ1-2 | TRBV4-1 | TGCGCCAGCAGCCAAGGAGGCAGGGGGGGGGCTAACTATGGCTACACCTTC | CASSQGGRGGANYGYTF
few | - | TRBJ1-3 | TRBV10-1 | TGCGCCAGCAGTGAGTCCGGTTCTGGAAACACCATATATTTT | CASSESGSGNTIYF
- | - | TRBJ1-1 | TRBV28 | TGTGCCAGCAGTCCCCCGGACCGGGGGTTAGCTTTCTTT | CASSPPDRGLAFF
once | - | TRBJ2-5 | TRBV9 | TGTGCCAGCAGCGTAGGGAACCCCGGTCAGGGTGCCCAGTACTTC | CASSVGNPGQGAQYF
- | - | TRBJ1-5 | TRBV18 | TGTGCCACCAATGGGGGGAATCGCAATCAGCCCCAGCATTTT | CATNGGNRNQPQHF
- | - | TRBJ1-2 | TRBV7-8 | TGTGCCAGCACCGTAGGAGGGGGGACAAGAAGCGGCTACACCTTC | CASTVGGGTRSGYTF
- | TRBD1 | TRBJ2-2 | TRBV28 | TGTGCCAGCAGTCGTGGGACAGGGGGCCCCGGGGAGCTGTTTTTT | CASSRGTGGPGELFF
- | - | TRBJ1-1 | TRBV5-1 | TGCGCCAGCAGCTTGGCCCAGTACACTGAAGCTTTCTTT | CASSLAQYTEAFF
few | - | TRBJ1-3 | TRBV10-1 | TGCGCCAGCATTACAGGACCTGGAAACACCATATATTTT | CASITGPGNTIYF
- | TRBD1 | TRBJ1-2 | TRBV28 | TGTGCCAGCCGTCACAGGGGACGAAACTATGGCTACACCTTC | CASRHRGRNYGYTF
- | - | TRBJ2-1 | TRBV4-3 | TGCGCCAGCAGCCAAGGGCAGGCTTACAATGAGCAGTTCTTC | CASSQGQAYNEQFF
- | - | TRBJ1-2 | TRBV5-1 | TGCGCCAGCAGCTTGGACAGTTTGGGTGGCTACACCTTC | CASSLDSLGGYTF
few | - | TRBJ2-5 | TRBV7-2 | TGTGCCAGCAGCTTATCAGGGCAGAAGCAGACCCAGTACTTC | CASSLSGQKQTQYF
- | TRBD2 | TRBJ2-1 | TRBV7-8 | TGTGCCAGCAGCCACGGACTAGCGGGAGCTGAAGAGCAGTTCTTC | CASSHGLAGAEEQFF
- | - | TRBJ2-5 | TRBV4-1 | TGCGCCAGCAGCCCTGGGGCTACCTTGTCGGGCCAAGAGACCCAGTACTTC | CASSPGATLSGQETQYF
few | TRBD2 | TRBJ2-1 | TRBV15 | TGTGCCACCAGCAGAGATAGCGGGACCCACAATGAGCAGTTCTTC | CATSRDSGTHNEQFF
- | - | TRBJ2-1 | TRBV19 | TGTGCCAGTGCCCGTGGGTCCCTACTAAACAATGAGCAGTTCTTC | CASARGSLLNNEQFF
- | TRBD2 | TRBJ2-3 | TRBV10-3 | TGTGCCATCAGTGAGTCTAGCGGGAGGGCCTTGGATACGCAGTATTTT | CAISESSGRALDTQYF
- | TRBD2 | TRBJ2-3 | TRBV9 | TGTGCCAGCAGCGCGACTAGCGGGAATGGTCTAGGCACAGATACGCAGTATTTT | CASSATSGNGLGTDTQYF
once | TRBD1 | TRBJ1-3 | TRBV6-5 | TGTGCCAGCAGTTCTTCAGGGGGATCTGGAAACACCATATATTTT | CASSSSGGSGNTIYF
- | TRBD2 | TRBJ2-2 | TRBV10-1 | TGCGCCAGCAGTGAAGCAAGGACTAGCGGGGGGCGCACCGGGGAGCTGTTTTTT | CASSEARTSGGRTGELFF
- | - | TRBJ2-7 | TRBV4-3 | TGCGCCAGCAGCCAAGGAGTCTACGAGCAGTACTTC | CASSQGVYEQYF